The source of this TCR beta chain is a study of T cells after posttransplantation cyclophosphamide. The study, taken as a whole, reports: Recipient CMV seropositivity and CMV reactivation strongly tracked TRB clonality. Later blood repertoires were often dominated by clones from the donor CD8+ memory compartment.

In its sample, this clone was seen once. The antigen remains undetermined. This related bone marrow graft donor gave peripheral blood on the day of marrow donation. This table comes from immunoSEQ multiplex PCR, and its TCRdb copy is limited to in-frame clones, with some not included. The sample lists approximately 26,000 clones; roughly 88% were seen once. CDR3 length equals 14 residues. V gave up 0 bases and J gave up 9 bases; unmatched junction bases: 3. Per germline, CDR1 LGHNT and CDR2 FRNRAP. This rearrangement joins TRBV12-5 to TRBJ2-1; 9 bases are shared with TRBD2. The sequenced sample consisted of PBMCs. The receptor was isolated from a man aged 50 or older. The DNA of the CDR3 is TGTGCTAGTGGTTTGGTCCGTAGCGGGAGTGAGCAGTTCTTC. Amino acid sequence: CASGLVRSGSEQFF.